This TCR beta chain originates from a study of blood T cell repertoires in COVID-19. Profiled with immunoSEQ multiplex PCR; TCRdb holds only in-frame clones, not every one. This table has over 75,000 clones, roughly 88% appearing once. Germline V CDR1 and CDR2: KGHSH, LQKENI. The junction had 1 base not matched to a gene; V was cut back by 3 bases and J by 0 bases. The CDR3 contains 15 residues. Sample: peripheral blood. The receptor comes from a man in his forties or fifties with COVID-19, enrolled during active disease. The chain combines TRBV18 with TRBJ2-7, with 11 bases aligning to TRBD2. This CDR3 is CASSPSGGASYEQYF. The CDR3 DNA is TGTGCCAGCTCACCTAGCGGGGGGGCCTCCTACGAGCAGTACTTC. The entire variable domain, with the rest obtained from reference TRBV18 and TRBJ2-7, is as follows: NAGVMQNPRHLVRRRGQEARLRCSPMKGHSHVYWYRQLPEEGLKFMVYLQKENIIDESGMPKERFSAEFPKEGPSILRIQQVVRGDSAAYFCASSPSGGASYEQYFGPGTRLTVT.